A selection of T cell receptor beta chains follows, all from one sample in a study of T cells in localized non-small cell lung cancer. Here immunoSEQ multiplex PCR was the method, and the copy in TCRdb shows in-frame clones only, minus some. The data show 30,000 to 40,000 clones, over 70% seen once. The sample here was peripheral blood, taken before any cancer treatment. These receptors were taken from a male donor at least 60 years old with stage III squamous cell lung carcinoma. Each CDR3 is given with its conserved first and last residue. D genes are given only for firm matches. Where a row states a size, it is once, few, many or the class of an expanded clone; other rows omit it.

>TRBV9|NA|TRBJ2-7|NA
TGTGCCAGCAGCGTAGATGGTAGCGAAACCTACGAGCAGTACTTC
CASSVDGSETYEQYF
>TRBV6-1|NA|TRBJ1-1|NA
TGTGCCATCAGGACAGAACCGAACACTGAAGCTTTCTTT
CAIRTEPNTEAFF
>TRBV2|NA|TRBJ1-1|NA
TGTGCCAGCAGTGTACAAATGAACACTGAAGCTTTCTTT
CASSVQMNTEAFF
>TRBV5-1|NA|TRBJ2-7|TRBD1
TGCGCCAGCAGCCCCCAGGGGGTAATCTACGAGCAGTACTTC
CASSPQGVIYEQYF
>TRBV14|NA|TRBJ2-1|TRBD2
TGTGCCAGCAGTTTCCTGGGTCTAGCGGGGCTAACTTACAATGAGCAGTTCTTC
CASSFLGLAGLTYNEQFF
>TRBV5-5|few|TRBJ2-7|NA
TGTGCCAGCAGCTTGCAGGGGACTTTTTCCTACGAGCAGTACTTC
CASSLQGTFSYEQYF
>TRBV18|NA|TRBJ2-1|NA
TGTGCCAGCTCACCTGGACAGACTTACAATGAGCAGTTCTTC
CASSPGQTYNEQFF
>TRBV29-1|NA|TRBJ2-1|NA
TGCAGCGTTGAAGTACCCCTTGGGCTAATGAACAATGAGCAGTTCTTC
CSVEVPLGLMNNEQFF
>TRBV19|NA|TRBJ1-1|NA
TGTGCCAGTAGTATGTCGGACAGACTCACTGAAGCTTTCTTT
CASSMSDRLTEAFF
>TRBV5-1|NA|TRBJ2-4|TRBD1
TGCGCCAGCAGTTCAGCCTCAGGGGGCCCCAAAAACATTCAGTACTTC
CASSSASGGPKNIQYF
>TRBV6-5|NA|TRBJ2-3|NA
TGTGCCAGCAGCGACGGCCTGGTCTCAGATACGCAGTATTTT
CASSDGLVSDTQYF
>TRBV6-6|NA|TRBJ1-5|NA
TGTGCCAGCAGTTACTCGACCAGAAATCAGCCCCAGCATTTT
CASSYSTRNQPQHF
>TRBV1|NA|TRBJ2-1|NA
TGCACCAGCCCGAGTTTTGGAGCGGCGGAGTGGAACTATGAGCAGTTCTTC
CTSPSFGAAEWNYEQFF
>TRBV19|NA|TRBJ1-4|NA
TGTGCCAGTAAGACCCGGACTGTTAATAATGAAAAACTGTTTTTT
CASKTRTVNNEKLFF
>TRBV6-1|NA|TRBJ1-1|NA
TGTGCCAGCAGGGGTAAACAGGACAGCACTGAAGCTTTCTTT
CASRGKQDSTEAFF
>TRBV6-5|NA|TRBJ2-5|NA
TGTGCCAGCAGTTTATGGACGGGCGAGACCCAGTACTTC
CASSLWTGETQYF
>TRBV7-9|NA|TRBJ2-5|NA
TGTGCCAGCAGCTTACAGAAAAGGGGAGAGACCCAGTACTTC
CASSLQKRGETQYF
>TRBV5-1|NA|TRBJ1-4|NA
TGCGCCAGCAGCTTAGACGGACGGTTGAATGAAAAACTGTTTTTT
CASSLDGRLNEKLFF
>TRBV15|NA|TRBJ2-2|TRBD1
TGTGCCACCAGCATCACCCAGGGGGCTCGGAACACCGGGGAGCTGTTTTTT
CATSITQGARNTGELFF
>TRBV27|NA|TRBJ1-4|NA
TGTGCCAGCAGTTTACAGGCAGGGTTTTACGAAAAACTGTTTTTT
CASSLQAGFYEKLFF
>TRBV7-9|NA|TRBJ2-1|NA
TGTGCCAGCAGCCCAGGGACGGGCGCGGAAGAGCAGTTCTTC
CASSPGTGAEEQFF
>TRBV19|NA|TRBJ2-6|NA
TGTGCCAGTAGTATGAATTTACTGGACGGCTCCTCTGGGGCCAACGTCCTGACTTTC
CASSMNLLDGSSGANVLTF
>TRBV7-9|NA|TRBJ1-2|NA
TGTGCCAGCAGCCCGCCCTATGGCTACACCTTC
CASSPPYGYTF
>TRBV6-5|few|TRBJ1-2|NA
TGTGCCAGCAGGGGTCTTGGGGACTATGGCTACACCTTC
CASRGLGDYGYTF
>TRBV30|NA|TRBJ1-1|NA
TGTGCCTGGGCTCGGACAGATGCCATTGAAGCTTTCTTT
CAWARTDAIEAFF
>TRBV11-2|few|TRBJ1-2|TRBD1
TGTGCCAGCAGCTTAAGGGACAGCGTCTATGGCTACACCTTC
CASSLRDSVYGYTF
>TRBV7-3|NA|TRBJ2-3|NA
TGTGCCAGCAGCGGAGGCCCCACAGATACGCAGTATTTT
CASSGGPTDTQYF
>TRBV5-3|NA|TRBJ2-1|TRBD2
TGTGCCAGAAACCTGGTCCCTTCTAGCGGCTCCTACAATGAGCAGTTCTTC
CARNLVPSSGSYNEQFF
>TRBV6-5|few|TRBJ1-5|NA
TGTGCCAGCAGTTACGGACGGAATCAGCCCCAGCATTTT
CASSYGRNQPQHF
>TRBV5-1|NA|TRBJ1-6|NA
TGCGCCAGCAGCTTGGGACAGAATAATTCACCCCTCCACTTT
CASSLGQNNSPLHF
>TRBV7-3|NA|TRBJ2-1|NA
TGTGCCAGCAGCTCGTATAAGAATGAGCAGTTCTTC
CASSSYKNEQFF
>TRBV11-2|NA|TRBJ1-4|NA
TGTGCCAGCAGTAAGGACCTGGGAGGAAAACTGTTTTTT
CASSKDLGGKLFF
>TRBV5-1|NA|TRBJ2-7|TRBD2
TGCGCCAGCAGCTTACTAGCGGGAGGGCTCGACGAGCAGTACTTC
CASSLLAGGLDEQYF
>TRBV5-1|NA|TRBJ2-1|NA
TGCGCCAGCAGCTTGGCCAATAGGGGTAATGAGCAGTTCTTC
CASSLANRGNEQFF
>TRBV5-1|NA|TRBJ2-2|NA
TGCGCCAGCAGCTTGGCCGGGGGAGTGAACACCGGGGAGCTGTTTTTT
CASSLAGGVNTGELFF
>TRBV5-1|few|TRBJ2-2|TRBD2
TGCGCCAGCAGGCCCGCTAGCGGGGATTACCGCGGGGAGCTGTTTTTT
CASRPASGDYRGELFF
>TRBV7-9|NA|TRBJ1-4|TRBD1
TGTGCCAGCAGCTCTCAGGGGGGCGGCGAAAAACTGTTTTTT
CASSSQGGGEKLFF
>TRBV27|NA|TRBJ2-7|NA
TGTGCCAGCAGTGCCCGAGGGGACGGATTCTACGAGCAGTACTTC
CASSARGDGFYEQYF
>TRBV29-1|NA|TRBJ2-1|TRBD2
TGCAGCGTTGAAGTATCGGGGGGTCATGAGCAGTTCTTC
CSVEVSGGHEQFF
>TRBV21-1|NA|TRBJ2-6|NA
TGTGCCAGCAGCGCTTGGGAGTGGGACAGGGGCATCGATGGGGCCAACGTCCTGACTTTC
CASSAWEWDRGIDGANVLTF
>TRBV2|NA|TRBJ2-5|TRBD2
TGTGCCAGCAAGCGGGACCAGTACCAAGAGACCCAGTACTTC
CASKRDQYQETQYF
>TRBV10-3|NA|TRBJ2-3|TRBD1
TGTGCCATCCAAGACCGGGACAGTCGCACAGATACGCAGTATTTT
CAIQDRDSRTDTQYF
>TRBV20-1|NA|TRBJ2-4|NA
TGCAGTGCGGGGGGAGGCGACATTCAGTACTTC
CSAGGGDIQYF
>TRBV7-2|NA|TRBJ1-2|TRBD1
TGTGCCAGCAGCTTTGGGACAGTCTATGGCTACACCTTC
CASSFGTVYGYTF
>TRBV1|NA|TRBJ1-1|NA
TGCACCAGCAGCCAGGAAGCACACCCCTCCGGCACTGAAGCTTTCTTT
CTSSQEAHPSGTEAFF
>TRBV7-3|NA|TRBJ1-1|NA
TGTGCCAGCAGCTTTGGGAGGAACACTGAAGCTTTCTTT
CASSFGRNTEAFF
>TRBV5-1|NA|TRBJ1-1|NA
TGCGCCAGCAGCTTGTCAAACAGAAACACTGAAGCTTTCTTT
CASSLSNRNTEAFF
>TRBV7-2|NA|TRBJ2-3|NA
TGTGCCAGCAGCCGGTTGAGGGGTCGTACAGATACGCAGTATTTT
CASSRLRGRTDTQYF
>TRBV2|NA|TRBJ2-3|NA
TGTGCCAGCGGGTTCAGCACAGATACGCAGTATTTT
CASGFSTDTQYF
>TRBV7-9|NA|TRBJ2-3|TRBD1
TGTGCCAGCAGTTCAGGGGGCGCGATAGATACGCAGTATTTT
CASSSGGAIDTQYF
>TRBV9|few|TRBJ1-6|TRBD1
TGTGCCAGCAGCGTAGATTACAGGGGAGAATCACCCCTCCACTTT
CASSVDYRGESPLHF
>TRBV7-6|few|TRBJ1-3|TRBD1
TGTGCCAGCAGCTTAGGGGGGACAGGGGAAATAGCGGCTGGAAACACCATATATTTT
CASSLGGTGEIAAGNTIYF
>TRBV7-6|NA|TRBJ2-5|NA
TGTGCCAGCAGCTTAGGCGGGGCAATCCAAGAGACCCAGTACTTC
CASSLGGAIQETQYF